The present TCR beta chain was sequenced within a study of T cell responses to AZD1222 COVID-19 vaccine (dated by TCRdb to the early 2020s). In the study overall: Because spike-specific TCR depth and breadth did not differ between the two schedules, AZD1222 recipients who got a second dose at roughly 4 weeks were pooled with those who got a second dose at roughly 12 weeks. A total of over 230 trial participants underwent TCR sequencing, of whom roughly 210 had received two doses of AZD1222 and roughly 26 had received two doses of the MenACWY control vaccine. Enrollment into the trials was organized by age into subgroups of 18-55, 56-69 and 70-plus years, and those subgroups contained approximately 160, 26 and 62 TCR-sequenced participants, respectively. Summary of the overall study and its limitations: Participants were mostly white British, with more females than males. The authors suggested clonal diversity may have been underestimated. Conclusions about previously exposed vaccinees are limited, since just 5 to 7 AZD1222 recipients were seropositive for SARS-CoV-2 at baseline. In the small 56-69-year group, the increase in depth fell short of significance, most likely because of low power. CD4 TCRs associated with the vaccine covered the entire spike protein, and the dominant responses were in regions 160-218 and 743-854. Epitopes outside the regions mutated in the B.1.351 and B.1.1.7 variants were reportedly recognized by nearly half of the unique spike-specific TCRs. Because no samples from the day 14 peak response were available, repertoires could be characterized only after the peak T cell response. After two AZD1222 doses, spike-specific TCR breadth and depth were significantly higher than at day 0 and than in MenACWY recipients.

This clone came up a few times. The target of this receptor is not known. No quality values exist for individual bases; no much larger clone is one base distant. This specimen's time point label, per the study, means: baseline before first vaccination. The vaccinee samples were drawn from two UK trials, COV001 and COV002, one of which was a single-blind randomized controlled phase 2/3 trial testing AZD1222 (ChAdOx1 nCoV-19) in healthy adults. For TCRbeta chain sequencing, PBMC samples from trial participants were taken at day 0 and at day 28 after the second dose. The CDR3 regions of human TCRbeta chains were subjected to immunosequencing. From the authors' description of their analysis: TCRs in the repertoires were compared against a reference library of SARS-CoV-2-specific TCRs that had been generated with the MIRA antigen-specificity platform. Breadth was defined as the fraction of unique TCRs that were SARS-CoV-2-associated, and depth was defined as the fraction of total T cells that were SARS-CoV-2-associated. Each spike-specific TCR was assigned to its reactive spike region and to a CD4 or CD8 class using the MIRA data. Log10-transformed breadth and depth values were compared by one-way ANOVA with Sidak's multiple comparisons tests. TCRdb's version of the immuneACCESS table is confined to in-frame rearrangements and falls short of the full clone set. An unresolved V gene accounts for under half of the shortfall where checked; the remainder is of unknown origin. V and J calls and clone size are copied from that table; D and trimming were computed from the DNA. Here the sample has some 150,000 clones; around nine tenths occur a single time. The top ten clones comprise 4% to 6% of the sample.

V and J lose 6 bases and 1 base, and a span of 16 bases separates them. The CDR3, from cysteine to phenylalanine, totals 17 residues. Only the CDR3 DNA is retained, 51 bases long and in frame from the first base. Taken from the germline V gene (reference sequence), the CDR1 and CDR2 loops are MNHEY and SMNVEV. The sequence was obtained from an adult in good health. The sequencing used peripheral blood, collected on day 0 of AZD1222 vaccination. The V gene is TRBV27 and the J gene is TRBJ1-6; the D gene is not confidently resolved. The sequenced DNA: TGTGCCAGCAGATTCCAAGGAGTTTGGTCCTATAATTCACCCCTCCACTTT. The resulting protein is CASRFQGVWSYNSPLHF.